These T cell receptor beta chains were read from a single sample in a study of blood T cells in healthy people across ages. TCRdb reanalysed the 5' RACE reads using MiXCR and keeps one entry per CDR3 protein. The sample consists of about 1,000,000 distinct CDR3 sequences, 45% of them appearing once. Source material: blood. These receptors came from a woman aged 55-70 years in good health. Both conserved end residues are part of each CDR3. The D gene is left open where the match is weak. For some rows the clone size is stated as once, few or many, or as a class when expanded; others skip it.

TRBJ2-5	once	TRBV5-1	TRBD2	CASSWGTIGRGETQYF	TGCGCCAGCAGCTGGGGGACTATCGGGAGGGGAGAGACCCAGTACTTC
TRBJ2-1	NA	TRBV6-6	TRBD2	CASSYSGGRGEQFF	TGTGCCAGCAGTTACTCAGGCGGGAGGGGTGAGCAGTTCTTC
TRBJ2-7	NA	TRBV5-1	NA	CASSTEGYEQYF	TGCGCCAGCAGCACGGAGGGCTACGAGCAGTACTTC
TRBJ1-1	few	TRBV5-6	NA	CASSSWGGPMNTEAFF	TGTGCCAGCAGCTCCTGGGGCGGCCCCATGAACACTGAAGCTTTCTTT
TRBJ2-7	few	TRBV7-8	TRBD2	CASSLGAGGSIEQYF	TGTGCCAGCAGCTTGGGAGCGGGAGGGTCTATCGAGCAGTACTTC
TRBJ1-2	NA	TRBV2	TRBD1	CATRDRVFGGYTF	TGTGCCACCAGGGACAGGGTTTTTGGTGGCTACACCTTC
TRBJ2-5	NA	TRBV14	NA	CASSQWAVQETQYF	TGTGCCAGCAGCCAATGGGCAGTCCAAGAGACCCAGTACTTC
TRBJ2-1	few	TRBV6-2/TRBV6-3	NA	CASRTRTQYNEQFF	TGTGCCAGCAGGACCCGGACACAATACAATGAGCAGTTCTTC
TRBJ2-7	NA	TRBV20-1	TRBD2	CSASTTPGLAAVEQYF	TGCAGTGCTAGCACCACACCGGGACTAGCGGCGGTCGAGCAGTACTTC
TRBJ2-5	NA	TRBV20-1	NA	CSAPRIGGILETQYF	TGCAGTGCTCCTCGTATAGGGGGGATTTTGGAGACCCAGTACTTC
TRBJ2-3	NA	TRBV9	TRBD2	CASSYTSGVTDTQYF	TGTGCCAGCAGCTATACTAGCGGGGTGACAGATACGCAGTATTTT
TRBJ2-3	NA	TRBV20-1	NA	CSALTVSSTDTQYF	TGCAGTGCCCTGACGGTCTCTAGCACAGATACGCAGTATTTT
TRBJ2-1	NA	TRBV6-5	TRBD2	CASSWVSGSSEQFF	TGTGCCAGCAGTTGGGTTAGCGGGAGTAGTGAGCAGTTCTTC
TRBJ2-1	many	TRBV3-1	NA	CASSQEYNEQFF	TGTGCCAGCAGCCAAGAATACAATGAGCAGTTCTTC
TRBJ2-7	NA	TRBV6-5	NA	CASSYLAGRSYEQYF	TGTGCCAGCAGTTACTTGGCAGGGCGATCCTACGAGCAGTACTTC
TRBJ2-3	NA	TRBV5-1	NA	CASSWSVQYTDTQYF	TGCGCCAGCAGCTGGAGCGTACAGTACACAGATACGCAGTATTTT
TRBJ1-4	NA	TRBV29-1	NA	CSVAGGRGNEKLFF	TGCAGCGTTGCGGGGGGGCGGGGTAATGAAAAACTGTTTTTT
TRBJ2-7	few	TRBV5-5	NA	CASSLLATGVGEQYF	TGTGCCAGCAGCTTGCTCGCCACGGGGGTCGGGGAGCAGTACTTC
TRBJ2-5	NA	TRBV5-1	TRBD1	CASSLEDRGRETQYF	TGCGCCAGCAGCTTGGAGGACAGGGGGCGGGAGACCCAGTACTTC
TRBJ2-3	NA	TRBV5-1	TRBD2	CATGTSGRAPDTQYF	TGCGCCACCGGGACTAGCGGGAGGGCCCCAGATACGCAGTATTTT
TRBJ1-4	NA	TRBV12-3/TRBV12-4	TRBD1	CASSLPTGPNEKLFF	TGTGCCAGCAGTCTCCCGACAGGGCCTAATGAAAAACTGTTTTTT
TRBJ2-2	few	TRBV5-1	NA	CASIETPANTGELFF	TGCGCCAGCATCGAGACTCCCGCGAACACCGGGGAGCTGTTTTTT
TRBJ2-4	NA	TRBV9	NA	CASSVGGDVYNEQYF	TGTGCCAGCAGCGTAGGAGGGGATGTATACAATGAGCAGTACTTC
TRBJ1-5	few	TRBV5-5	TRBD1	CASSLGGTGGQPQHF	TGTGCCAGCAGCTTGGGGGGGACAGGCGGTCAGCCCCAGCATTTT
TRBJ2-3	few	TRBV7-9	NA	CASSLVMALDTQYF	TGTGCCAGCAGCTTAGTTATGGCGTTGGATACGCAGTATTTT
TRBJ1-6	few	TRBV20-1	NA	CSARGDSRYNSPLHF	TGCAGTGCTAGAGGAGACAGCAGATATAATTCACCCCTCCACTTT
TRBJ2-7	NA	TRBV3-1	TRBD2	CASSQVFGRDEQYF	TGTGCCAGCAGCCAAGTATTCGGGAGGGACGAGCAGTACTTC
TRBJ2-5	many	TRBV29-1	TRBD2	CSVGLAEDQETQYF	TGCAGCGTTGGCCTAGCGGAAGACCAAGAGACCCAGTACTTC
TRBJ2-2	NA	TRBV7-2	NA	CASSFSDRNTGELFF	TGTGCCAGCAGCTTCTCAGACAGAAACACCGGGGAGCTGTTTTTT
TRBJ2-7	few	TRBV6-5	TRBD1	CASSNSKTGFFYEQYF	TGTGCCAGCAGTAACTCTAAGACAGGGTTCTTCTACGAGCAGTACTTC
TRBJ1-2	NA	TRBV5-6	NA	CASSQTEIYGYTF	TGTGCCAGCAGTCAAACCGAAATCTATGGCTACACCTTC
TRBJ1-4	NA	TRBV6-6	TRBD1	CASRGTAATFEKLFF	TGTGCCAGCAGGGGGACAGCCGCGACTTTTGAAAAACTGTTTTTT
TRBJ1-6	NA	TRBV7-2	NA	CASSRMSFSSPLHF	TGTGCCAGCAGCCGGATGTCCTTTTCTTCACCCCTCCACTTT
TRBJ2-1	once	TRBV6-1	NA	CASSESGRGREQFF	TGTGCCAGCAGTGAATCTGGCCGGGGCCGTGAGCAGTTCTTC
TRBJ1-1	few	TRBV25-1	NA	CASSEAWEGRTEAFF	TGTGCCAGCAGCGAGGCGTGGGAAGGAAGAACTGAAGCTTTCTTT
TRBJ2-1	few	TRBV24-1	TRBD1	CATSDWRTGSSYNEQFF	TGTGCCACCAGTGATTGGCGGACAGGGAGCTCCTACAATGAGCAGTTCTTC
TRBJ2-7	few	TRBV20-1	NA	CSARAGTLSYEQYF	TGCAGTGCTAGAGCCGGGACTCTGTCCTACGAGCAGTACTTC
TRBJ2-1	NA	TRBV30	NA	CAWAPQNEQFF	TGTGCCTGGGCTCCGCAGAATGAGCAGTTCTTC
TRBJ2-5	few	TRBV29-1	NA	CSVGGSGETQYF	TGCAGCGTTGGGGGATCGGGGGAGACCCAGTACTTC
TRBJ2-1	once	TRBV27	NA	CASSPMTYNEQFF	TGTGCCAGCAGTCCGATGACGTACAATGAGCAGTTCTTC
TRBJ2-1	NA	TRBV20-1	NA	CSARDVGGALGYNEQFF	TGCAGTGCTAGAGATGTGGGCGGGGCCCTGGGGTACAATGAGCAGTTCTTC
TRBJ2-7	NA	TRBV10-3	TRBD1	CAISEPRGHYEQYF	TGTGCCATCAGTGAGCCAAGGGGGCACTACGAGCAGTACTTC
TRBJ2-1	once	TRBV11-1	TRBD2	CASSPTVTDSSGRAAYNEQFF	TGTGCCAGCAGCCCTACCGTGACTGACTCCAGCGGGAGGGCCGCCTACAATGAGCAGTTCTTC
TRBJ1-1	NA	TRBV20-1	TRBD1	CSAADRVNTEAFF	TGCAGTGCCGCAGACAGGGTGAACACTGAAGCTTTCTTT
TRBJ2-7	NA	TRBV20-1	NA	CSARGRARTYEQYF	TGCAGTGCTAGAGGACGAGCGAGAACCTACGAGCAGTACTTC
TRBJ2-4	many	TRBV20-1	NA	CSARDSERVDKNIQYF	TGCAGTGCTAGAGATTCAGAAAGGGTCGACAAAAACATTCAGTACTTC
TRBJ2-7	NA	TRBV28	NA	CASSLKVAGSEQYF	TGTGCCAGCAGCCTAAAGGTAGCAGGTAGTGAGCAGTACTTC